The source of this T cell receptor (beta chain) is a study of T-cell memory formation after mild COVID-19. Across the whole study: For the most part, TCR clusters were specific to one donor.

The length of the CDR3 is 15 residues. V gave up 1 base and J gave up 2 bases; unmatched junction bases: 5. From germline, CDR1 is LGHNA and CDR2 YSLEER. Only a few counts were recorded for this clonotype. The 5'RACE method, run with constant-segment primers, produced TCR alpha and TCR beta cDNA libraries (carrying sample barcodes and UMIs). TCRdb reanalysed the 5' RACE reads using MiXCR and keeps one entry per CDR3 protein. The sample consists of a few hundred thousand distinct CDR3 sequences, around 25% of them appearing once. The TCR sequence derives from an adult woman who had mild COVID-19 (a few samples of this study predate the infection). Cell type and time point are not known. The chain joins TRBV4-3 to TRBJ2-7; 7 nucleotides align to TRBD2. What was sequenced was PBMCs or a T cell subset sorted from them (not recorded which). The CDR3 nucleotides are TGCGCCAGCAGCCAAGGCTGGGGAGGGCCCTACGAGCAGTACTTC. Translating it yields CASSQGWGGPYEQYF.